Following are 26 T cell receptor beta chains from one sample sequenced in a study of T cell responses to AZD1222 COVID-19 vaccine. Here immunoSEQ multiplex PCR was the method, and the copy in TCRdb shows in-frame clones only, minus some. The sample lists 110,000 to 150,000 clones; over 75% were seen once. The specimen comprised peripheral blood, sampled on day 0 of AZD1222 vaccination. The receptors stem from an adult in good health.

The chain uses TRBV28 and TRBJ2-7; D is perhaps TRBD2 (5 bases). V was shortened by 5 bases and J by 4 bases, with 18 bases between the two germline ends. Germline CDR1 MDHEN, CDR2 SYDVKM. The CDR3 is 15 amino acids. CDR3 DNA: TGTGCCAGCAGTGATGGGAGCAGTAGTTGGTACGAGCAGTACTTC. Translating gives CASSDGSSSWYEQYF.

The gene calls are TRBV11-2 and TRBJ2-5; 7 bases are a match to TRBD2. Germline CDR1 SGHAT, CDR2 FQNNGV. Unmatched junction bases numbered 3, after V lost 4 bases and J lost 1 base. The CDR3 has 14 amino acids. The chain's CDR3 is CASSSLAGQETQYF. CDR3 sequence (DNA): TGTGCCAGCAGCTCCTTAGCGGGCCAAGAGACCCAGTACTTC.

CDR3: CATSKVGSSTDTQYF. As DNA, the CDR3 is TGTGCCACCAGCAAGGTTGGATCTAGCACAGATACGCAGTATTTT. The rearrangement uses TRBV15 and TRBJ2-3; D unresolved. Germline CDR1 reads LNHNV; CDR2 reads YYDKDF (reference sequence). V lost 4 bases, J lost 0 bases, and 11 bases lay in between. This CDR3 is 15 amino acids long.

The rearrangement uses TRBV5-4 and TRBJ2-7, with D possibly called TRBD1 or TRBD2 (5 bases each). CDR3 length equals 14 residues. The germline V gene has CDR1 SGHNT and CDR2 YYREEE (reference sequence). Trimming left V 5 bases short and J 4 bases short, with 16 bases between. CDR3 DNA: TGTGCCAGCAGGCCGGCTGGGACGGCTTACGAGCAGTACTTC. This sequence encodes CASRPAGTAYEQYF.

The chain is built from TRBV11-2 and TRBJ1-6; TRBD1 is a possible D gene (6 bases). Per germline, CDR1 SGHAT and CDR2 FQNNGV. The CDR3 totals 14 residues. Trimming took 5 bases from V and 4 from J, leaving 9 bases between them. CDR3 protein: CASSLQGYNSPLHF. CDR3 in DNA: TGTGCCAGCAGCCTGCAGGGGTATAATTCACCCCTCCACTTT.

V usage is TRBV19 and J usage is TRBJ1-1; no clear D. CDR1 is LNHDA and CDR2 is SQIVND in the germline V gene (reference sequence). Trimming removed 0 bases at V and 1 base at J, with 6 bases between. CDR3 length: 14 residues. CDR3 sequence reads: CASSIEDGNTEAFF. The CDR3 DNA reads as TGTGCCAGTAGTATAGAGGACGGGAACACTGAAGCTTTCTTT.

For the CDR3, the DNA is TGTGCCAGCAGCTTATGGACTAGCGGTGGGTACAATGAGCAGTTCTTC. Translation gives CASSLWTSGGYNEQFF. V and J are TRBV7-6 and TRBJ2-1, with 10 positions matching TRBD2. Germline loops: CDR1 SGHVS, CDR2 FNYEAQ. The CDR3 covers 16 residues. V lost 2 bases and J lost 4; bases outside the gene matches: 5.

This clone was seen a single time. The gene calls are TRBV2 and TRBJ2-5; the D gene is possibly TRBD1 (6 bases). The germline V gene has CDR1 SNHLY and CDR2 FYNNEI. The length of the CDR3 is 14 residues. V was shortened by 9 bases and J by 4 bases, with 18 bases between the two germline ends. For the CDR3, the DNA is TGTGCCAGTCAGGGACGGACAGTTAGAGAGACCCAGTACTTC. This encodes CASQGRTVRETQYF.

The CDR3 loop is CASREQGMRRETQYF. The CDR3 region has the DNA TGTGCCAGCAGGGAACAGGGAATGAGGCGGGAGACCCAGTACTTC. V is TRBV2 and J is TRBJ2-5; possible D gene TRBD1, 6 bases. V dropped 6 bases and J dropped 5 bases, with 19 bases sitting between them. The length of the CDR3 is 15 residues. Germline V lookup: CDR1 SNHLY, CDR2 FYNNEI.

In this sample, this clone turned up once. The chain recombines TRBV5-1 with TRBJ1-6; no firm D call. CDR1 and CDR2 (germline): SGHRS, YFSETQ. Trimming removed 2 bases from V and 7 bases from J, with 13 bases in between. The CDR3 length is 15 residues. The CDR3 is CASSLSQEPNSPLHF. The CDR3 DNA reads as TGCGCCAGCAGCTTATCCCAGGAGCCGAATTCACCCCTCCACTTT.

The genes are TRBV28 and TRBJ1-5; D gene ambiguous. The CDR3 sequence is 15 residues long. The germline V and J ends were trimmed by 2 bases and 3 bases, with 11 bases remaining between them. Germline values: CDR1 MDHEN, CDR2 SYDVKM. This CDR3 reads CASSLPGPVNQPQHF. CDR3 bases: TGTGCCAGCAGTTTACCCGGCCCGGTCAATCAGCCCCAGCATTTT.

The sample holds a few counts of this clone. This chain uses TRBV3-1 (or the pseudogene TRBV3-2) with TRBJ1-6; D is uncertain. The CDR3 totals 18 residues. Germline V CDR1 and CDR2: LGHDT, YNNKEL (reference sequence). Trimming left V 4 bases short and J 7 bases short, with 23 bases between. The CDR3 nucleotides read TGTGCCAGCAGCCCGCGGGGTCCCATTTCATACATCAATTCACCCCTCCACTTT. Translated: CASSPRGPISYINSPLHF.

This CDR3 is CASSYGQISSYEQYF. The DNA for the CDR3 is TGTGCCAGCAGTTACGGCCAGATTAGCTCCTACGAGCAGTACTTC. The chain couples TRBV6-6 to TRBJ2-7; D not resolved. CDR3 size: 15 residues. CDR1 and CDR2 (germline): MNHNY, SVGAGI (reference sequence). V dropped 2 bases and J dropped 0 bases, with 11 bases sitting between them.

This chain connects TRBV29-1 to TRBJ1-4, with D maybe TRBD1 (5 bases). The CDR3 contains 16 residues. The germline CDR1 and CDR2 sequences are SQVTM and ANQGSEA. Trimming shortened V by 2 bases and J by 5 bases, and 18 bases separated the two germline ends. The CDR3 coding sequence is TGCAGCGTTGAATTCGGGGACGGCCGCAAGAATGAAAAACTGTTTTTT. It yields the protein CSVEFGDGRKNEKLFF.

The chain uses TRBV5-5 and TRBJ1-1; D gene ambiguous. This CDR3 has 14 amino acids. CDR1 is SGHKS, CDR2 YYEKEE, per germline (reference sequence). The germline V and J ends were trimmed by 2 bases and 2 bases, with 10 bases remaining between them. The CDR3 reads CASSLISLNTEAFF. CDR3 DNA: TGTGCCAGCAGCTTAATTAGTCTTAACACTGAAGCTTTCTTT.

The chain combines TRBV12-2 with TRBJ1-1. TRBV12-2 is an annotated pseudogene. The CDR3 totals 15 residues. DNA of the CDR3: TGTGCAAGTCGCTTCCTTCCGTGGCCCTCTTGCGGAGCTTTCTTT. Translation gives CASRFLPWPSCGAFF.

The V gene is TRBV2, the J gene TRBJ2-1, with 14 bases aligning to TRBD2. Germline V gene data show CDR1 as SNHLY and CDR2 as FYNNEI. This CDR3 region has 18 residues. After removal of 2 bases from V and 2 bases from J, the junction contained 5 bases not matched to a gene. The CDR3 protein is CASSEKGLAGEAYNEQFF. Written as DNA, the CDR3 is TGTGCCAGCAGTGAAAAGGGACTAGCGGGAGAAGCCTACAATGAGCAGTTCTTC.

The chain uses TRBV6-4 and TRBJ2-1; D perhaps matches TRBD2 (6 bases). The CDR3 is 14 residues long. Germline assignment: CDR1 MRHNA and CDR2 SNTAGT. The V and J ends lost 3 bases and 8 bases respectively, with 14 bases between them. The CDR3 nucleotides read TGTGCCAGCAGTGAAGAGGGAGGCCCGGATGAGCAGTTCTTC. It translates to CASSEEGGPDEQFF.

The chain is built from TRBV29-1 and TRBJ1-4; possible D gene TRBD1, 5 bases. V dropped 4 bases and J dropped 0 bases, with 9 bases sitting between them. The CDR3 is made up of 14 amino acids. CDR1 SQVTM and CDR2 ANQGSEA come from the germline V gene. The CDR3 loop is CSVGDPSTNEKLFF. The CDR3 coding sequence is TGCAGCGTTGGGGACCCTTCAACTAATGAAAAACTGTTTTTT.

The CDR3 spells CASSRQFSGNTIYF. In nucleotides, the CDR3 is TGTGCCAGCAGCCGACAGTTCTCTGGAAACACCATATATTTT. This chain links TRBV28 with TRBJ1-3; D possibly corresponds to TRBD1 (5 bases). The CDR3 has 14 amino acids. The V end was cut by 6 bases, the J end by 0 bases, with 9 bases between. Germline CDR1 is MDHEN and CDR2 is SYDVKM.

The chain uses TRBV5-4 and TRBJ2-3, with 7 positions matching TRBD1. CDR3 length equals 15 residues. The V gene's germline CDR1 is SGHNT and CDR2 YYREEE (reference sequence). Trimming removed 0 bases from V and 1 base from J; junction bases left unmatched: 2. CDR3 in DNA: TGTGCCAGCAGCTTGGAACAGGGGCGCACAGATACGCAGTATTTT. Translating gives CASSLEQGRTDTQYF.

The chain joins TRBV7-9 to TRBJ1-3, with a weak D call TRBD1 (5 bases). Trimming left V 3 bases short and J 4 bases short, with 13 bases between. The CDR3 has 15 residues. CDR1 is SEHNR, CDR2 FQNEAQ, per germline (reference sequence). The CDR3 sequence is CASSLRDPSGNTIYF. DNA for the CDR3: TGTGCCAGCAGCTTGCGGGACCCTTCCGGAAACACCATATATTTT. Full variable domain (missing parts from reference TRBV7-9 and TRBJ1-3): DTGVSQNPRHKITKRGQNVTFRCDPISEHNRLYWYRQTLGQGPEFLTYFQNEAQLEKSRLLSDRFSAERPKGSFSTLEIQRTEQGDSAMYLCASSLRDPSGNTIYFGEGSWLTVV.

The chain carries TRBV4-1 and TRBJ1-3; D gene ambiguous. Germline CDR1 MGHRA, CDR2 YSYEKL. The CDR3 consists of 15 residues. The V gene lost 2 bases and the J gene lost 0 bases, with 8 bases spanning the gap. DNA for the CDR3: TGCGCCAGCAGCCAAAACCACGGCTCTGGAAACACCATATATTTT. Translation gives CASSQNHGSGNTIYF.

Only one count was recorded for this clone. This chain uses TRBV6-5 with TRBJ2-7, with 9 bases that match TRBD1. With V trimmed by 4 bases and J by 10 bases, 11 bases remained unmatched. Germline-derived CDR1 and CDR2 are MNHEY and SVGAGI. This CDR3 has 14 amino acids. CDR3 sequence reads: CASSSGQGGPPQYF. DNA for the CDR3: TGTGCCAGCAGTTCGGGACAGGGTGGGCCCCCCCAGTACTTC.

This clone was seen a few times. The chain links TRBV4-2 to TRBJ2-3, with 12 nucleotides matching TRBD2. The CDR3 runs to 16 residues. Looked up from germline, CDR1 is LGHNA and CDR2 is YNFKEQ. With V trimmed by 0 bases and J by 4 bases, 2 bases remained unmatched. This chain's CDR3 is CASSQDASGGADTQYF. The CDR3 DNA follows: TGTGCCAGCAGCCAAGATGCTAGCGGGGGGGCAGATACGCAGTATTTT.

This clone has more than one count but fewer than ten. The CDR3 loop reads CASSPEGAKSGYTF. The CDR3, as DNA: TGTGCCAGCTCACCTGAGGGGGCAAAGTCTGGCTACACCTTC. The chain has TRBV18 and TRBJ1-2; TRBD1 matches at 7 bases. V shed 3 bases, J shed 7 bases, and the junction held 8 bases outside the gene matches. Germline CDR1 reads KGHSH; CDR2 reads LQKENI. The CDR3 is 14 amino acids.